The 20 T cell receptor beta chains given below trace back to one sample, sequenced in a study of CD8 T cells in ankylosing spondylitis. General study findings and limits: A TCR beta motif of under ten highly homologous variants appeared characteristic of ankylosing spondylitis blood.

These receptors' antigens are unknown. MiXCR, applied by TCRdb to the 5' RACE reads, yields one record per CDR3 protein. The table records about 540,000 distinct CDR3 sequences, roughly 13% of them present only once. The source material was blood, either unsorted or a sorted T cell fraction (not recorded which). The receptor set was obtained from a male donor with ankylosing spondylitis.

The chain joins TRBV4-2 to TRBJ1-2; no clear D. Trimming left V 1 base short and J 1 base short, with 10 bases between. The CDR3 runs to 15 residues. Germline V gives CDR1 LGHNA, CDR2 YNFKEQ. The CDR3 loop reads CASSQVDTLNYGYTF. The CDR3 DNA follows: TGTGCCAGCAGCCAAGTAGACACACTTAACTATGGCTACACCTTC.

The genes are TRBV2 and TRBJ2-3; D call uncertain. Trimming left V 4 bases short and J 5 bases short, with 13 bases between. CDR1 and CDR2 from the germline V gene are SNHLY and FYNNEI. The CDR3 contains 14 residues. The CDR3 region is CASSGVRREDTQYF. The CDR3 DNA is TGTGCCAGCAGTGGAGTCCGACGTGAAGATACGCAGTATTTT.

This clonotype was found a few times. The gene calls are TRBV2 and TRBJ2-3; 8 nucleotides align to TRBD2. The V segment lost 4 bases and the J segment 6 bases; nucleotides outside the gene matches: 12. Germline V gene lookup returns CDR1 SNHLY and CDR2 FYNNEI. This CDR3 contains 16 residues. In DNA, the CDR3 is TGTGCCAGCAGTGGGGGACTAGGATCGTATATTGATACGCAGTATTTT. Protein sequence: CASSGGLGSYIDTQYF. Drawing the rest from reference TRBV2 and TRBJ2-3, the complete variable domain is EPEVTQTPSHQVTQMGQEVILRCVPISNHLYFYWYRQILGQKVEFLVSFYNNEISEKSEIFDDQFSVERPDGSNFTLKIRSTKLEDSAMYFCASSGGLGSYIDTQYFGPGTRLTVL.

The chain combines TRBV29-1 with TRBJ1-1; maybe TRBD1 (5 bases). The CDR3 length is 12 residues. V was trimmed by 6 bases and J by 1 base, leaving 9 bases between them. In germline, CDR1 is SQVTM, CDR2 ANQGSEA. The CDR3 DNA is TGCAGCGTCGGGGGAGGGAACACTGAAGCTTTCTTT. Translated, it gives CSVGGGNTEAFF.

The chain combines TRBV6-4 with TRBJ2-3, with unresolved D. V was trimmed by 6 bases and J by 6 bases, leaving 16 bases between them. CDR1 and CDR2 (germline): MRHNA, SNTAGT. This CDR3 region has 14 residues. The CDR3 is CASSLRSGADTQYF. As DNA, the CDR3 is TGTGCCAGCAGCCTACGATCGGGCGCGGATACGCAGTATTTT.

This clonotype was found many times. This CDR3 is CASSVDSGSLTDTQYF. CDR3 DNA sequence: TGTGCCAGCAGCGTCGATAGCGGGAGTCTTACAGATACGCAGTATTTT. This chain uses TRBV11-2 with TRBJ2-3, with 9 nucleotides matching TRBD2. This CDR3 region has 16 residues. CDR1 and CDR2 from the germline V gene are SGHAT and FQNNGV. V lost 5 bases to trimming and J lost 3 bases; unmatched junction nucleotides: 9. Supplemented by reference TRBV11-2 and TRBJ2-3, the full variable domain reads EAGVAQSPRYKIIEKRQSVAFWCNPISGHATLYWYQQILGQGPKLLIQFQNNGVVDDSQLPKDRFSAERLKGVDSTLKIQPAKLEDSAVYLCASSVDSGSLTDTQYFGPGTRLTVL.

This clonotype was seen only a few times. The chain employs TRBV27 and TRBJ2-1, with 8 nucleotides matching TRBD1. The CDR3 has 15 amino acids. Trimming cost V 6 bases and J 2 bases; bases outside gene matches: 6. The germline CDR1 and CDR2 sequences are MNHEY and SMNVEV (reference sequence). CDR3 sequence reads: CASRDRDRPYNEQFF. The CDR3 DNA sequence: TGTGCCAGCAGGGACAGGGACCGCCCCTACAATGAGCAGTTCTTC.

This clonotype was recorded a few times. The rearrangement uses TRBV10-3 and TRBJ2-1; D is unresolved. Trimming removed 8 bases from V and 2 bases from J, with 10 bases in between. The CDR3 runs to 13 residues. Germline CDR1 reads ENHRY; CDR2 reads SYGVKD. The CDR3 coding sequence is TGTGCCATCGTCGAGTTTCCCTACAATGAGCAGTTCTTC. Protein product: CAIVEFPYNEQFF.

The chain recombines TRBV2 with TRBJ2-1, with D tentatively TRBD2 (6 bases). The V end was cut by 11 bases, the J end by 4 bases, with 18 bases between. The germline gives CDR1 SNHLY, CDR2 FYNNEI. CDR3 size: 14 residues. For the CDR3, the DNA is TGTGCCGTCGGGGGTGAGGGAACATACAATGAGCAGTTCTTC. Its translation is CAVGGEGTYNEQFF. The variable domain in full, with the rest retrieved from reference TRBV2 and TRBJ2-1, is EPEVTQTPSHQVTQMGQEVILRCVPISNHLYFYWYRQILGQKVEFLVSFYNNEISEKSEIFDDQFSVERPDGSNFTLKIRSTKLEDSAMYFCAVGGEGTYNEQFFGPGTRLTVL.

This clonotype was counted between two and nine times. This chain joins TRBV5-1 and TRBJ2-7; 9 nucleotides line up with TRBD1. The CDR3 totals 16 residues. Trimming took 4 bases from V and 2 from J; bases not matched to a gene: 10. Germline lookup yields CDR1 SGHRS and CDR2 YFSETQ. In nucleotides, the CDR3 is TGCGCCAGCAGCAGGAAGACAGGGGGGGAAACCTACGAGCAGTACTTC. Its translation: CASSRKTGGETYEQYF.

The chain employs TRBV28 and TRBJ2-1; TRBD2 agrees at 11 bases. The germline V gene encodes CDR1 MDHEN and CDR2 SYDVKM. This CDR3 is 15 amino acids long. The V and J ends lost 3 bases and 9 bases, in that order; junction bases with no gene match: 7. In DNA, the CDR3 is TGTGCCAGCAGTTTGAAGTCTAGCGGGAGGAGTGAGCAGTTCTTC. It yields the protein CASSLKSSGRSEQFF.

The chain recombines TRBV3-1 with TRBJ2-1; 9 bases map to TRBD2. This CDR3 spans 16 amino acids. The V gene end was trimmed by 1 base and the J gene end by 3 bases; junction bases not matched to a gene: 4. The germline gives CDR1 LGHDT, CDR2 YNNKEL (reference sequence). The CDR3 sequence is CASSQVAGVVYNEQFF. Here the CDR3 DNA reads TGTGCCAGCAGCCAAGTAGCGGGAGTAGTCTACAATGAGCAGTTCTTC.

The chain couples TRBV12-3 or TRBV12-4 to TRBJ1-2; 7 nucleotides align to TRBD1. The CDR3 contains 16 residues. V trimming: 2 bases; J trimming: 3 bases; junction bases outside the gene matches: 9. The CDR3 here is CASSLSLGGADYGYTF. The DNA for the CDR3 is TGTGCCAGCAGTTTAAGCTTAGGGGGCGCGGACTATGGCTACACCTTC.

J is TRBJ2-3 and V is TRBV10-3; the match to TRBD1 covers 7 bases. Germline loops: CDR1 ENHRY, CDR2 SYGVKD. Trimming took 5 bases from V and 2 from J; bases not matched to a gene: 7. CDR3 length: 15 amino acids. CDR3 sequence: CAISKGTDYTDTQYF. The CDR3 nucleotides are TGTGCCATCAGTAAAGGGACAGACTACACAGATACGCAGTATTTT.

This clonotype was seen a few times. The chain carries TRBV4-2 and TRBJ1-5, with D possibly being TRBD1 (6 bases). The CDR3 is 15 residues long. The V gene's germline CDR1 is LGHNA and CDR2 YNFKEQ. V was pared by 1 base and J by 4 bases, with 11 bases between. CDR3 amino acids: CASSQGGQGNQPQHF. The CDR3 DNA reads TGTGCCAGCAGCCAAGGGGGCCAGGGGAATCAGCCCCAGCATTTT.

The table lists this clonotype with a few counts. The chain uses TRBV19 and TRBJ1-5; D gene ambiguous. V was pared by 5 bases and J by 3 bases, with 14 bases between. The CDR3 sequence is 15 residues long. Germline-derived CDR1 and CDR2 are LNHDA and SQIVND (reference sequence). The CDR3 bases are TGTGCCAGTAGTCTTGGCCGGAGGGTCAATCAGCCCCAGCATTTT. Translated, it gives CASSLGRRVNQPQHF.

This clonotype was counted a few times. CDR3 in amino acids: CASSLSYGTSTDTQYF. In DNA form, the CDR3 reads TGTGCCAGCAGCCTCAGCTATGGGACAAGCACAGATACGCAGTATTTT. This chain links TRBV11-3 with TRBJ2-3, with D possibly TRBD1 on 6 matching bases. Trimming pared 5 bases from V and 0 bases from J, leaving 15 bases between. Germline V lookup: CDR1 SGHNT, CDR2 YENEEA. The CDR3 totals 16 residues.

This clonotype was seen a handful of times. The chain is built from TRBV4-1 and TRBJ2-2; 11 positions agree with TRBD2. The CDR3 is 17 amino acids. The V gene's germline CDR1 is MGHRA and CDR2 YSYEKL. The junction had 9 bases not matched to a gene; V was cut back by 2 bases and J by 7 bases. CDR3 in amino acids: CASSQLSGRALGGELFF. CDR3 in DNA: TGCGCCAGCAGCCAACTTAGCGGGAGGGCCTTGGGCGGGGAGCTGTTTTTT.

A few counts support this clonotype. This sequence joins TRBV3-1 and TRBJ1-4; D is uncertain. Germline V gives CDR1 LGHDT, CDR2 YNNKEL (reference sequence). The CDR3 has 13 amino acids. V was cut by 0 bases and J by 8 bases, with 7 bases left in between. The CDR3 here is CASSQERREKLFF. The CDR3 nucleotides are TGTGCCAGCAGCCAAGAGCGGAGGGAAAAACTGTTTTTT.

This clonotype was observed a handful of times. The chain links TRBV6-2 or TRBV6-3 to TRBJ2-1; 12 nucleotides line up with TRBD2. V dropped 6 bases and J dropped 6; count of bases not matched to a gene: 6. CDR3 length: 15 amino acids. Germline V gene sequence: CDR1 MNHEY, CDR2 SVGEGT. CDR3 sequence (DNA): TGTGCCAGCAGCCTCCGGACTAGCGGGATCAATGAGCAGTTCTTC. Its protein product is CASSLRTSGINEQFF.